Following are 13 T cell receptor beta chains from one sample sequenced in a study of blood T cell repertoires in COVID-19 (dated by TCRdb to about 2020). Libraries were constructed by the immunoSEQ multiplex PCR assay. TCRdb retrieved this table from immuneACCESS and kept in-frame rearrangements only. Not all clones are present; in checked studies, unresolved V genes account for under half, and no reason is known for the remainder. This sample holds about 170,000 clones; 70% to 85% were observed only once. The ten top clones hold 10% to 15% of the sample. The sequencing sample was made of PBMCs or T cells enriched from blood (not recorded which). These receptors all stem from a man in his fifties or sixties who had recovered from COVID-19.

The J gene is TRBJ2-5, the V gene TRBV7-2, with 7 bases matching TRBD2. This CDR3 has 16 residues. Per germline, CDR1 SGHTA and CDR2 FQGNSA. With 7 bases clipped from V and 5 bases from J, the junction kept 16 bases outside the gene matches. The CDR3 protein is CASTPRLAGVGETQYF. CDR3 DNA: TGTGCCAGCACCCCACGGTTGGCGGGGGTCGGGGAGACCCAGTACTTC.

The chain links TRBV10-3 to TRBJ1-2, with 10 bases aligning to TRBD1. The CDR3 runs to 13 residues. Germline V gene lookup returns CDR1 ENHRY and CDR2 SYGVKD. The V gene end was trimmed by 8 bases and the J gene end by 4 bases; junction bases not matched to a gene: 4. DNA for the CDR3: TGTGCCATCGGGGGACAGGGGCTCTATGGCTACACCTTC. It codes for CAIGGQGLYGYTF.

The V gene is TRBV18, the J gene TRBJ1-1; a possible D gene is TRBD1 (5 bases). Per the germline V gene, CDR1 is KGHSH and CDR2 is LQKENI. Trimming shortened V by 1 base and J by 3 bases, and 9 bases separated the two germline ends. The CDR3 is 14 amino acids. The CDR3 here is CASSPQGSDTEAFF. DNA of the CDR3: TGTGCCAGCTCACCACAGGGGTCGGACACTGAAGCTTTCTTT.

The chain employs TRBV6-1 and TRBJ2-7; tentatively, D is TRBD2 (5 bases). CDR3 length equals 15 residues. Germline CDR1 is MNHNS and CDR2 is SASEGT. Trimming left V 0 bases short and J 3 bases short, with 12 bases between. The CDR3 coding sequence is TGTGCCAGCAGTGAAGCCCCCTGGGAGTTCTACGAGCAGTACTTC. The encoded protein is CASSEAPWEFYEQYF.

V usage is TRBV18 and J usage is TRBJ2-6; TRBD1 might be the D (6 bases). V was shortened by 3 bases and J by 0 bases, with 9 bases between the two germline ends. Germline V lookup: CDR1 KGHSH, CDR2 LQKENI. The CDR3 runs to 16 residues. The CDR3 loop reads CASSPLGGSGANVLTF. Written as DNA, the CDR3 is TGTGCCAGCTCACCGCTAGGGGGCTCTGGGGCCAACGTCCTGACTTTC.

The CDR3 DNA reads TGTGCCAGCAGCCCTTGGACAGCGGGGCACACCGGGGAGCTGTTTTTT. It codes for CASSPWTAGHTGELFF. The chain has TRBV6-2 or TRBV6-3 and TRBJ2-2; D possibly corresponds to TRBD2 (7 bases). The CDR3 length is 16 residues. Germline V CDR1 and CDR2: MNHEY, SVGEGT. V dropped 6 bases and J dropped 3 bases, with 17 bases sitting between them.

The rearrangement uses TRBV5-1 and TRBJ2-1; possibly TRBD1 for D (5 bases). Trimming left V 6 bases short and J 7 bases short, with 11 bases between. CDR3 length: 12 residues. Germline V gene sequence: CDR1 SGHRS, CDR2 YFSETQ. CDR3 region: CASNLGANEQFF. CDR3 nucleotide sequence: TGCGCCAGCAACCTTGGGGCAAATGAGCAGTTCTTC.

This clone occurred once. A junction boundary mismatches the germline segment, possibly from a read error. The chain links TRBV7-9 to TRBJ1-2; 7 bases agree with TRBD1. This CDR3 has 13 residues. CDR1 SEHNR and CDR2 FQNEAQ come from the germline V gene (reference sequence). The chain's CDR3 is CASSAEGTASSFF. In DNA form, the CDR3 reads TGTGCCAGCAGCGCAGAGGGGACAGCGTCATCCTTCTTC.

The V gene is TRBV4-1, the J gene TRBJ2-5, with TRBD2 matching 7 bases. J lost 3 bases, V lost 2 bases, and 6 bases had no gene match. CDR3 length equals 15 residues. CDR1 is MGHRA, CDR2 YSYEKL, per germline. CDR3 loop: CASSQNPSGKETQYF. CDR3 in DNA: TGCGCCAGCAGCCAAAATCCTAGCGGCAAAGAGACCCAGTACTTC.

V usage is TRBV10-2 and J usage is TRBJ1-1, with D perhaps TRBD1 (5 bases). The V gene lost 6 bases and the J gene lost 8 bases, with 19 bases spanning the gap. Germline values: CDR1 WSHSY, CDR2 SAAADI. CDR3 length: 14 amino acids. The DNA of the CDR3 is TGCGCCAGCAGGGGGGGTCAGGTAATCTCGGAAGCTTTCTTT. Protein: CASRGGQVISEAFF.

V gene TRBV28 combines with J gene TRBJ1-5; D is unclear. Germline loops: CDR1 MDHEN, CDR2 SYDVKM. Trimming removed 5 bases from V and 4 bases from J, with 9 bases in between. CDR3 size: 13 residues. The CDR3 spells CASSIFRNQPQHF. The CDR3 DNA reads TGTGCCAGCAGTATCTTCCGGAATCAGCCCCAGCATTTT.

The CDR3 bases are TGCAGCGTCTTACAGGGGATGAACACTGAAGCTTTCTTT. This translates into CSVLQGMNTEAFF. The rearrangement uses TRBV29-1 and TRBJ1-1; 7 bases fit TRBD1. From germline, CDR1 is SQVTM and CDR2 ANQGSEA. The V segment lost 6 bases and the J segment 0 bases; nucleotides outside the gene matches: 4. The CDR3 sequence is 13 residues long.

This clone showed up just a few times. CDR3 in amino acids: CASSEEAGSAGIQYF. The CDR3 region has the DNA TGTGCCAGCAGTGAAGAGGCGGGGTCAGCCGGCATTCAGTACTTC. The rearrangement uses TRBV6-1 and TRBJ2-4; D is possibly TRBD2 (6 bases). The germline V and J ends were trimmed by 1 base and 9 bases, with 16 bases remaining between them. This CDR3 has 15 amino acids. CDR1 is MNHNS, CDR2 SASEGT, per germline.